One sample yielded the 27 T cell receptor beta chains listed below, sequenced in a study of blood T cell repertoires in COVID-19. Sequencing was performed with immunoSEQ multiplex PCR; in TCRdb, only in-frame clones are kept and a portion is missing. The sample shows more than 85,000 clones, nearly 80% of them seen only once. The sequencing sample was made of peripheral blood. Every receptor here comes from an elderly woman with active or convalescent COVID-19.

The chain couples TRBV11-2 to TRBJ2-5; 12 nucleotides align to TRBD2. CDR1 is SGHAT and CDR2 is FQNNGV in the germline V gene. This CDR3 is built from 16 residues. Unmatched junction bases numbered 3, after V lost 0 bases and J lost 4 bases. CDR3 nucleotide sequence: TGTGCCAGCAGCTTAGATCAGGGACTAGCGGGAGAGACCCAGTACTTC. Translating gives CASSLDQGLAGETQYF.

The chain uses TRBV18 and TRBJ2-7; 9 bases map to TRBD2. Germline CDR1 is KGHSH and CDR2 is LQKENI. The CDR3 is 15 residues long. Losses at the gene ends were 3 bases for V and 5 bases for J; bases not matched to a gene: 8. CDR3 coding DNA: TGTGCCAGCTCACCTATGGGCGGGAGGGCCCACGAGCAGTACTTC. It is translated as CASSPMGGRAHEQYF. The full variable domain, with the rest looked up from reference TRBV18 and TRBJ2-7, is NAGVMQNPRHLVRRRGQEARLRCSPMKGHSHVYWYRQLPEEGLKFMVYLQKENIIDESGMPKERFSAEFPKEGPSILRIQQVVRGDSAAYFCASSPMGGRAHEQYFGPGTRLTVT.

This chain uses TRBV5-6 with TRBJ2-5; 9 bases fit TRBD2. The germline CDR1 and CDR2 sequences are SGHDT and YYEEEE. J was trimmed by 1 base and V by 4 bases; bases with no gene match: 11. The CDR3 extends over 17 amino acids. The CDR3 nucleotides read TGTGCCAGCAGCGAACCGCCCGGGACTAGCATCCAAGAGACCCAGTACTTC. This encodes CASSEPPGTSIQETQYF.

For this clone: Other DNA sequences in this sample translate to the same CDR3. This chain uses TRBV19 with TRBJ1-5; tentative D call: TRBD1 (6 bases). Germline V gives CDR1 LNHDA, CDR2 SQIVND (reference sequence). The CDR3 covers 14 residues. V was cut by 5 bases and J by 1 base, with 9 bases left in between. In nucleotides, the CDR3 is TGTGCCAGTAGTTCCCAGGGGAGCAATCAGCCCCAGCATTTT. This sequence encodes CASSSQGSNQPQHF.

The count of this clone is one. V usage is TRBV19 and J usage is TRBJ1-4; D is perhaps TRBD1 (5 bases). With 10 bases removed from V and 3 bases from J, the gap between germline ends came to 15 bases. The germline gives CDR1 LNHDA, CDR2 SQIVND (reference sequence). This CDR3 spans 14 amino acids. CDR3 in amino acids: CANTPSGSNEKLFF. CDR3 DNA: TGTGCCAACACACCCTCAGGGTCTAATGAAAAACTGTTTTTT.

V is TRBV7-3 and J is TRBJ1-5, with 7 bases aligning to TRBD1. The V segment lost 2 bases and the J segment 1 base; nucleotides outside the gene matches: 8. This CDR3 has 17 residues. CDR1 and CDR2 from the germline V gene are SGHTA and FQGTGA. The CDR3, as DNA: TGTGCCAGCAGCTTAGGTACCGAGGGGGCGAGCAATCAGCCCCAGCATTTT. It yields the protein CASSLGTEGASNQPQHF.

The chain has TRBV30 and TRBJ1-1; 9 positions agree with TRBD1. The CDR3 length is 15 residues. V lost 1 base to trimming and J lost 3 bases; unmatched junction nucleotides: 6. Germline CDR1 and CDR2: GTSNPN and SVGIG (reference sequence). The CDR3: CAWSATGGLYTEAFF. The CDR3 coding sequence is TGTGCCTGGAGTGCCACAGGGGGCCTGTACACTGAAGCTTTCTTT.

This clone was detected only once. CDR3 nucleotides: TGCAGCGGCAAGGGGCACAGCACTAACACTGAAGCTTTCTTT. It specifies CSGKGHSTNTEAFF. V usage is TRBV29-1 and J usage is TRBJ1-1; possible D gene TRBD1, 5 bases. The CDR3 extends over 14 amino acids. Germline V lookup: CDR1 SQVTM, CDR2 ANQGSEA. Trimming took 7 bases from V and 2 from J, leaving 17 bases between them.

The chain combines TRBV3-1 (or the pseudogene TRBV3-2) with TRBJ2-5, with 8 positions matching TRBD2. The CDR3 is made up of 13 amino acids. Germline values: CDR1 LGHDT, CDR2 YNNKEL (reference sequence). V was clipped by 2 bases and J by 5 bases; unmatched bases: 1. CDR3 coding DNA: TGTGCCAGCAGCCAACGCGGGGGGGAGACCCAGTACTTC. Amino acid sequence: CASSQRGGETQYF.

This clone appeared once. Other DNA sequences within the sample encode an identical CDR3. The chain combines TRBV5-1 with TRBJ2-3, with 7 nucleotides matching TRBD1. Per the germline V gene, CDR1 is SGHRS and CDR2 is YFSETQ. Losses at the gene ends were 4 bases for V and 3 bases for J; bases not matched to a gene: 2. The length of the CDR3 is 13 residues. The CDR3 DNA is TGCGCCAGCAGCCCACAGGGGACAGATACGCAGTATTTT. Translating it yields CASSPQGTDTQYF.

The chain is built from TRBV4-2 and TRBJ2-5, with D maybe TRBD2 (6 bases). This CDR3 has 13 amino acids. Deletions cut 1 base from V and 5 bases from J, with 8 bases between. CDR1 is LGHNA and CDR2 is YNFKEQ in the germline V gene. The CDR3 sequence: CASSQVRDETQYF. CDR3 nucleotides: TGTGCCAGCAGCCAAGTGCGGGATGAGACCCAGTACTTC.

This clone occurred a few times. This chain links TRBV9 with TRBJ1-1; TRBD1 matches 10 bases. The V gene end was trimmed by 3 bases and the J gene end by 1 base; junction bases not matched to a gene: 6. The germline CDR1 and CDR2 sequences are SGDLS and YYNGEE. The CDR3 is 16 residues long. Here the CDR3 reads CASSARDRGWNTEAFF. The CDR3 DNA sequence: TGTGCCAGCAGCGCCCGGGACAGGGGATGGAACACTGAAGCTTTCTTT.

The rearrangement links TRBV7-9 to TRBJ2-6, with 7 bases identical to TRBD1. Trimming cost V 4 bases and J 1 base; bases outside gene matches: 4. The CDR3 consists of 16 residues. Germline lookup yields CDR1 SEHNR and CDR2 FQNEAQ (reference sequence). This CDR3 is CASSSNRGSGANVLTF. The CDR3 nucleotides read TGTGCCAGCAGCTCGAACAGGGGATCTGGGGCCAACGTCCTGACTTTC.

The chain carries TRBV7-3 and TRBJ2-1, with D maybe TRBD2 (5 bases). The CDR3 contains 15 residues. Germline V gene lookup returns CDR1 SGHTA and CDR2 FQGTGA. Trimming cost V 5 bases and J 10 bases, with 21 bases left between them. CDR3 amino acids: CASSGGPSGVGEQFF. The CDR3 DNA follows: TGTGCCAGCAGCGGAGGCCCCAGCGGCGTAGGCGAGCAGTTCTTC. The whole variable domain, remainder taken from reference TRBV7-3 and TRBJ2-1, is GAGVSQTPSNKVTEKGKYVELRCDPISGHTALYWYRQSLGQGPEFLIYFQGTGAADDSGLPNDRFFAVRPEGSVSTLKIQRTERGDSAVYLCASSGGPSGVGEQFFGPGTRLTVL.

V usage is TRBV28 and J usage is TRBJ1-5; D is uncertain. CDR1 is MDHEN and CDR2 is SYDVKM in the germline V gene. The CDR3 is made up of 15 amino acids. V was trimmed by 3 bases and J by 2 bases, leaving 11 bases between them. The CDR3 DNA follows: TGTGCCAGCAGTTTTACCGGGGTGGGCAATCAGCCCCAGCATTTT. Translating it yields CASSFTGVGNQPQHF.

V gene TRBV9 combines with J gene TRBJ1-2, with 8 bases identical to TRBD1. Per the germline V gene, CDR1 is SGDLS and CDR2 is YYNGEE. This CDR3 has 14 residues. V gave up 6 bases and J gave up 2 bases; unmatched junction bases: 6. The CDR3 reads CASNRGQGNYGYTF. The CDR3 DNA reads TGTGCCAGCAATCGCGGACAGGGAAACTATGGCTACACCTTC.

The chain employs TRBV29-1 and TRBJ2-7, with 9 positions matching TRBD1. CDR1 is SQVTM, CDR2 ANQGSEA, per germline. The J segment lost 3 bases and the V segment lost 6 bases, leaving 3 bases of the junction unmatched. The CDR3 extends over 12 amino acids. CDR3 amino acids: CSVQGARYEQYF. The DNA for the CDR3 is TGCAGCGTACAGGGGGCCCGCTACGAGCAGTACTTC.

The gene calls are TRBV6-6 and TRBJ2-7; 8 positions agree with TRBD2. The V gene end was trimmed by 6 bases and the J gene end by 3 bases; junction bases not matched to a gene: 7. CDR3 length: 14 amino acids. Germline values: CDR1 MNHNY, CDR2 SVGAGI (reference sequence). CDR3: CASSEWAGGYEQYF. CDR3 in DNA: TGTGCCAGCAGCGAGTGGGCGGGAGGCTACGAGCAGTACTTC.

As DNA, the CDR3 is TGTGCCAGCGGACAAGCCGTGAACATTCAGTACTTC. This encodes CASGQAVNIQYF. The rearrangement links TRBV28 to TRBJ2-4; D is possibly TRBD1 (5 bases). This CDR3 has 12 amino acids. The V end lost 8 bases, the J end lost 7 bases, and 12 bases lay between the germline ends. The germline V gene has CDR1 MDHEN and CDR2 SYDVKM. Looking up the rest from reference TRBV28 and TRBJ2-4 gives the full variable domain: DVKVTQSSRYLVKRTGEKVFLECVQDMDHENMFWYRQDPGLGLRLIYFSYDVKMKEKGDIPEGYSVSREKKERFSLILESASTNQTSMYLCASGQAVNIQYFGAGTRLSVL.

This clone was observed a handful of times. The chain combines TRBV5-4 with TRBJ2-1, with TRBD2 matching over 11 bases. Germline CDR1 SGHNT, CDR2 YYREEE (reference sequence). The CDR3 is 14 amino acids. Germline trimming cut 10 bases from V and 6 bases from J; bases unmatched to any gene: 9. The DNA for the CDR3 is TGTGCCGTTAGAGTTAGCGGGAGGGGCAATGAGCAGTTCTTC. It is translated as CAVRVSGRGNEQFF. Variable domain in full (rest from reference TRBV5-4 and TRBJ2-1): ETGVTQSPTHLIKTRGQQVTLRCSSQSGHNTVSWYQQALGQGPQFIFQYYREEENGRGNFPPRFSGLQFPNYSSELNVNALELDDSALYLCAVRVSGRGNEQFFGPGTRLTVL.

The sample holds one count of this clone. The CDR3 region is CASSRYYTGELFF. DNA for the CDR3: TGTGCCAGCAGTCGCTATTACACCGGGGAGCTGTTTTTT. V usage is TRBV6-2 or TRBV6-3 and J usage is TRBJ2-2, with D unresolved. The CDR3 sequence is 13 residues long. The germline V gene encodes CDR1 MNHEY and CDR2 SVGEGT. Deletions cut 5 bases from V and 3 bases from J, with 7 bases between.

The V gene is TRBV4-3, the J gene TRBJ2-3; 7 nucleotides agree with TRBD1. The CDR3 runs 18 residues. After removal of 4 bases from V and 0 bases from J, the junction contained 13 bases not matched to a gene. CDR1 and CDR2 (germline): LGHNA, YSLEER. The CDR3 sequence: CASSPLLTGEHSTDTQYF. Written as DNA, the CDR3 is TGCGCCAGCAGCCCCTTGCTTACAGGGGAACATAGCACAGATACGCAGTATTTT.

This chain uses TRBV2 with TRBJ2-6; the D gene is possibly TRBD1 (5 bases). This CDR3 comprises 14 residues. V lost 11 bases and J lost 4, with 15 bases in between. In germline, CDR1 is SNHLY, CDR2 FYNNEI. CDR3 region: CACTREAGANVLTF. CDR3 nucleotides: TGTGCCTGTACCAGGGAAGCAGGGGCCAACGTCCTGACTTTC.

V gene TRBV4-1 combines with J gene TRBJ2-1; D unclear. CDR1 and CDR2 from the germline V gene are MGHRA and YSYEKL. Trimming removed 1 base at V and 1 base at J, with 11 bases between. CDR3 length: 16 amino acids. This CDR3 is CASSQGAPNSYNEQFF. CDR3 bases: TGCGCCAGCAGCCAAGGGGCCCCGAATTCCTACAATGAGCAGTTCTTC.

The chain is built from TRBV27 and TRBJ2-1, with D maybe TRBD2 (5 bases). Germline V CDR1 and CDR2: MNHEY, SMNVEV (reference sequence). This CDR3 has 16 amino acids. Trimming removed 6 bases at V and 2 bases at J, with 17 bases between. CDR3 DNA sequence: TGTGCCAGCAGCACATCCTGGACTTACCCCTACAATGAGCAGTTCTTC. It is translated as CASSTSWTYPYNEQFF.

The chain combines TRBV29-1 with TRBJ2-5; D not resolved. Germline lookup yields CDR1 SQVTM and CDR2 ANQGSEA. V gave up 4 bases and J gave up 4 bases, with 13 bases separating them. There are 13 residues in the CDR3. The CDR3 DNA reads TGCAGCGTTGCTTCGGTCTCGAGAGAGACCCAGTACTTC. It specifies CSVASVSRETQYF.

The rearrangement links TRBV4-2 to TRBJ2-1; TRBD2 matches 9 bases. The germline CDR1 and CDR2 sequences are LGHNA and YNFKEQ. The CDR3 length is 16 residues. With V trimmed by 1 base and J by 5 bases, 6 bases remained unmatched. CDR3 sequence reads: CASSQVSSGANNEQFF. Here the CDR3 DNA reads TGTGCCAGCAGCCAAGTTTCTAGCGGGGCCAACAATGAGCAGTTCTTC.